What follows is one TCR beta chain and its context. Its antigen is currently not known. No much larger clonotype is one base removed from it; base qualities were not supplied. The entry originates in a study of blood T cell repertoires in COVID-19 (dated by TCRdb to about 2020). Notes on the research overall: Recovered participants in ImmuneRACE Cohort 3 were defined as having two consecutive negative NP/OP PCR tests, clearance from a healthcare professional, or resolution of symptoms. Samples covering the acute and convalescent phases of COVID-19 were provided by collaborators in the United States, Italy and Spain. The material from the prospective study consisted of cDNA or gDNA derived from T cells, B-cell-depleted T cells, or PBMCs. Deeply sampled blood TCRbeta repertoires from subjects exposed to, actively infected with, or recovered from COVID-19 were included in the dataset. A freely available public database, intended as a resource for researchers studying the immune response to SARS-CoV-2, is where the repertoires were released. Samples were obtained from the ongoing ImmuneRACE study (first 160 participants) and from 1,254 subjects provided by 6 global collaborators. Sample metadata almost always included a de-identified subject ID, COVID-19 status, age in years and sex. HLA class I and class II types, where available, came from metadata supplied by the sample provider rather than from assay-based typing. The full study reports these points: The quantity of clinical and demographic metadata differed by source and by participant and was supplied without curation.

Counted from cysteine to phenylalanine, this CDR3 has 15 amino acids. Just the 45-base CDR3 DNA is kept, in frame starting at base 1. CDR1 SGHAT and CDR2 FQNNGV are derived from the germline V gene. V trim: 2 bases; J trim: 4 bases; unmatched bases: 3. TCRbeta CDR3 regions were amplified from genomic DNA by means of the immunoSEQ Assay, a bias-controlled multiplex PCR. The source study handled its data this way. The number of nucleated cells in each sample was estimated from the amplification of reference gene primers within the assay. To quantify the absolute abundance of each unique TCRbeta CDR3 rearrangement, sequence reads were collapsed and filtered. Productive Simpson clonality was computed per sample as the square root of Simpson's diversity index over productive rearrangements. TCRdb limited this immuneACCESS table to in-frame rearrangements with V and J called. A share of clones is missing; checked studies link under half to unresolved V genes, and the rest is unexplained. The D gene and trimming were derived from the DNA, and the V and J assignments and clone size from that table. In this sample the table shows approximately 250,000 clones, 88% of which occur a single time. 2% to 2.5% of the sample is taken by the ten largest.

Enrolling through a virtual design, the prospective study's participants ranged in age from about 18 to 89 years and lived across more than 20 United States geographic areas. In the prospective study, cohorts were assigned on the basis of participant-reported clinical history obtained from a screening survey and a study questionnaire. In the prospective study, mobile phlebotomists collected whole blood, serum and a nasopharyngeal or oropharyngeal swab from each participant. Participants in the prospective study had the option to provide additional blood draws and questionnaires over a 2-month period. Blood samples from the prospective study were shipped frozen or at room temperature prior to DNA extraction.

This TCR was sampled from a woman between 55 and 75 years old in a cohort exposed to, infected with or recovered from COVID-19 (not recorded which). The rearrangement combines TRBV11-2 with TRBJ2-1, with 9 bases aligning to TRBD2. The sample consisted of PBMCs or T cells enriched from blood (not recorded which). The nucleotides read TGTGCCAGCAGCTTACCCCTAGCGGGGTACAATGAGCAGTTCTTC. Translated, it gives CASSLPLAGYNEQFF.